Below, 27 T cell receptor beta chains from the same sample are listed, as sequenced in a study of human T cells and chemical hapten exposure. Time point noted: patch test 2, 6 weeks after DPC sensitization. Indicated treatment: therapeutic diphenylcyclopropenone sensitization with weekly scalp DPC. Via MiXCR, TCRdb re-called the RACE reads, giving one row per CDR3 protein. The sample contains about 380,000 distinct CDR3 sequences, nearly 6.5% of which appear only once. Sequencing used whole blood, obtained in connection with sensitization to the hapten diphenylcyclopropenone (DPC). The receptor source for this set is a woman between 18 and 29 years old with alopecia areata. Some clones in this sample may be carry-over from other donors' samples.

This clonotype was counted a few times. The V and J genes are TRBV4-3 and TRBJ2-5; no clear D gene. CDR1 is LGHNA, CDR2 YSLEER, per germline. Between the trimmed V and J ends, which lost 0 bases and 4 bases, there was a span of 6 bases. CDR3 length: 13 amino acids. The CDR3 reads CASSQEVTETQYF. The CDR3 bases are TGCGCCAGCAGCCAAGAAGTAACAGAGACCCAGTACTTC.

The rearrangement links TRBV5-6 to TRBJ1-5; D is unresolved. CDR1 is SGHDT, CDR2 YYEEEE, per germline. The CDR3 runs to 13 residues. V was pared by 4 bases and J by 9 bases, with 14 bases between. The CDR3 nucleotides read TGTGCCAGCAGCCCTGGCATTTCTGGGCCCCAGCATTTT. Protein sequence: CASSPGISGPQHF.

The rearrangement uses TRBV27 and TRBJ2-3; D not certain. The CDR3 length is 15 residues. The V end was cut by 2 bases, the J end by 0 bases, with 9 bases between. Germline V CDR1 and CDR2: MNHEY, SMNVEV (reference sequence). CDR3 region: CASSLGLPSTDTQYF. The DNA for the CDR3 is TGTGCCAGCAGTTTAGGGCTACCCAGCACAGATACGCAGTATTTT.

The table lists this clonotype with many counts. This rearrangement joins TRBV2 to TRBJ1-1; TRBD1 aligns across 9 bases. With V trimmed by 6 bases and J by 4 bases, 6 bases remained unmatched. This CDR3 comprises 14 residues. Per germline, CDR1 SNHLY and CDR2 FYNNEI. The CDR3 is CASRLQGARTEAFF. The CDR3 DNA is TGTGCCAGCAGACTACAGGGGGCGCGCACTGAAGCTTTCTTT.

The sample holds many counts of this clonotype. The rearrangement links TRBV6-6 to TRBJ2-2; no definite D call. Germline V gene sequence: CDR1 MNHNY, CDR2 SVGAGI (reference sequence). This CDR3 region has 14 residues. The ends were cut back, 1 base at V and 2 bases at J, with 5 bases in the middle. CDR3 residues: CASSYLANTGELFF. The CDR3 DNA is TGTGCCAGCAGTTACTTAGCTAACACCGGGGAGCTGTTTTTT.

This clonotype turned up a few times. The chain links TRBV7-9 to TRBJ2-6; 8 bases agree with TRBD1. CDR1 is SEHNR, CDR2 FQNEAQ, per germline (reference sequence). The V and J ends lost 5 bases and 0 bases, in that order; junction bases with no gene match: 6. The CDR3 spans 17 residues. CDR3 region: CASSTRTGSSGANVLTF. The CDR3 DNA is TGTGCCAGCAGCACACGGACAGGGAGCTCTGGGGCCAACGTCCTGACTTTC.

The chain combines TRBV20-1 with TRBJ2-3; tentative D call: TRBD1 (6 bases). Germline CDR1 is DFQATT and CDR2 is SNEGSKA (reference sequence). V lost 4 bases and J 1 base, leaving 12 bases between the germline ends. The CDR3 spans 14 residues. In DNA form, the CDR3 reads TGCAGTGCTAAGGACAGCTACCGCACAGATACGCAGTATTTT. It yields the protein CSAKDSYRTDTQYF.

Here the CDR3 reads CASSFESPGTGLNTGELFF. The CDR3 DNA follows: TGTGCCAGCAGTTTCGAATCTCCCGGGACAGGTTTGAACACCGGGGAGCTGTTTTTT. The chain joins TRBV27 to TRBJ2-2, with TRBD1 matching 8 bases. CDR1 and CDR2 from the germline V gene are MNHEY and SMNVEV (reference sequence). V lost 3 bases and J lost 1; bases outside the gene matches: 13. The CDR3 runs to 19 residues.

This clonotype showed up just a few times. The chain has TRBV18 and TRBJ1-1; D remains ambiguous. This CDR3 has 14 amino acids. From germline, CDR1 is KGHSH and CDR2 LQKENI. Trimming left V 1 base short and J 3 bases short, with 9 bases between. The CDR3 reads CASSPRAHDTEAFF. The DNA for the CDR3 is TGTGCCAGCTCACCACGGGCACATGACACTGAAGCTTTCTTT.

This chain links TRBV2 with TRBJ2-3; 12 nucleotides match TRBD2. The V gene end was trimmed by 1 base and the J gene end by 4 bases; junction bases not matched to a gene: 0. The CDR3 contains 15 residues. Germline V gives CDR1 SNHLY, CDR2 FYNNEI. CDR3 bases: TGTGCCAGCAGTGAAGGGACTAGCGGGGCAGATACGCAGTATTTT. Its translation is CASSEGTSGADTQYF.

The rearrangement joins TRBV7-2 to TRBJ1-5; no definite D call. The ends were cut back, 5 bases at V and 5 bases at J, with 16 bases in the middle. This CDR3 comprises 15 residues. Germline V gives CDR1 SGHTA, CDR2 FQGNSA. The chain's CDR3 is CASSEVGSVHQPQHF. The CDR3 DNA reads TGTGCCAGCAGCGAGGTTGGGTCCGTACATCAGCCCCAGCATTTT.

V and J are TRBV6-1 and TRBJ2-5; a possible D gene is TRBD2 (6 bases). CDR3 length: 15 residues. The V end lost 6 bases, the J end lost 0 bases, and 14 bases lay between the germline ends. Germline V gene sequence: CDR1 MNHNS, CDR2 SASEGT. CDR3 protein: CASSPFRDYQETQYF. CDR3 nucleotide sequence: TGTGCCAGCAGCCCATTCCGGGACTACCAAGAGACCCAGTACTTC.

This sequence joins TRBV18 and TRBJ2-5; D is undetermined. Germline V lookup: CDR1 KGHSH, CDR2 LQKENI. This CDR3 region has 13 residues. Between the trimmed V and J ends, which lost 6 bases and 0 bases, there was a span of 8 bases. The CDR3 reads CASSPENQETQYF. The CDR3 DNA sequence: TGTGCCAGCTCTCCCGAGAACCAAGAGACCCAGTACTTC.

This clonotype was observed many times. This chain connects TRBV6-5 to TRBJ1-2; possible D gene TRBD1, 5 bases. The CDR3 has 13 residues. Germline loops: CDR1 MNHEY, CDR2 SVGAGI. With 5 bases removed from V and 4 bases from J, the gap between germline ends came to 11 bases. Here the CDR3 DNA reads TGTGCCAGCAGTAACGGGGCGAGCTATGGCTACACCTTC. This codes for CASSNGASYGYTF.

Details on this clonotype: A much larger clone lies one base from this, so it may be a read error. Here the CDR3 reads CASSQSMNYGYTF. CDR3 bases: TGTGCCAGCAGCCAGTCAATGAACTATGGCTACACCTTC. V gene TRBV3-1 combines with J gene TRBJ1-2; D remains ambiguous. Germline CDR1 reads LGHDT; CDR2 reads YNNKEL (reference sequence). V was cut by 3 bases and J by 2 bases, with 7 bases left in between. The CDR3 runs to 13 residues.

This clonotype appeared many times. The chain employs TRBV2 and TRBJ1-1; possible D gene TRBD1, 6 bases. Germline V gene lookup returns CDR1 SNHLY and CDR2 FYNNEI. CDR3 length: 15 amino acids. V gave up 2 bases and J gave up 1 base, with 11 bases separating them. DNA of the CDR3: TGTGCCAGCAGTGAAAGGAGGACAGCGAACACTGAAGCTTTCTTT. It yields the protein CASSERRTANTEAFF.

The V call is TRBV4-3, the J call TRBJ1-4, with D possibly TRBD1 on 5 matching bases. Germline values: CDR1 LGHNA, CDR2 YSLEER. The V end was cut by 0 bases, the J end by 8 bases, with 16 bases between. The CDR3 sequence is 16 residues long. CDR3 amino acids: CASSQDPWGGDEKLFF. The CDR3 coding sequence is TGCGCCAGCAGCCAAGATCCATGGGGTGGGGACGAAAAACTGTTTTTT.

The chain joins TRBV2 to TRBJ2-7, with 7 bases matching TRBD1. The CDR3 spans 12 residues. Germline CDR1 SNHLY, CDR2 FYNNEI. After removal of 9 bases from V and 4 bases from J, the junction contained 6 bases not matched to a gene. CDR3 in DNA: TGTGCCAGTCTGCAGGGGGTTTACGAGCAGTACTTC. Translated, it gives CASLQGVYEQYF.

V and J are TRBV5-1 and TRBJ2-7; perhaps TRBD2 as D (5 bases). The length of the CDR3 is 15 residues. CDR1 and CDR2 (germline): SGHRS, YFSETQ. Trimming left V 4 bases short and J 3 bases short, with 17 bases between. The CDR3 bases are TGCGCCAGCAGCCCGGGGTCAGGAGATAACTACGAGCAGTACTTC. As protein: CASSPGSGDNYEQYF.

This clonotype has a handful of counts. The chain couples TRBV7-3 to TRBJ2-1; D tentatively fits TRBD1 or TRBD2 (6 bases each). Trimming left V 1 base short and J 2 bases short, with 9 bases between. The CDR3 extends over 15 amino acids. The germline V gene has CDR1 SGHTA and CDR2 FQGTGA. CDR3 nucleotide sequence: TGTGCCAGCAGCTTAAAGGGGGGCGCCTACAATGAGCAGTTCTTC. The encoded protein is CASSLKGGAYNEQFF.

The chain joins TRBV4-2 to TRBJ2-3, with TRBD2 matching 8 bases. Germline V gives CDR1 LGHNA, CDR2 YNFKEQ. This CDR3 spans 17 amino acids. V was pared by 0 bases and J by 5 bases, with 10 bases of the junction left unmatched. The CDR3 DNA follows: TGTGCCAGCAGCCAAGAAGGACCGGGGGGGCGGATAGATACGCAGTATTTT. This codes for CASSQEGPGGRIDTQYF.

The chain has TRBV4-3 and TRBJ2-3; the D gene could be TRBD1 or TRBD2 (5 bases each). The CDR3 runs to 16 residues. Germline CDR1 reads LGHNA; CDR2 reads YSLEER. Deletions cut 0 bases from V and 1 base from J, with 11 bases between. For the CDR3, the DNA is TGCGCCAGCAGCCAAGACAGGGAGTGGGGCACAGATACGCAGTATTTT. This encodes CASSQDREWGTDTQYF.

V is TRBV9 and J is TRBJ2-5; D gene uncertain. V gave up 0 bases and J gave up 5 bases, with 11 bases separating them. CDR3 length: 14 residues. Germline V gives CDR1 SGDLS, CDR2 YYNGEE. CDR3 loop: CASSVGQWKETQYF. CDR3 nucleotides: TGTGCCAGCAGCGTAGGGCAGTGGAAGGAGACCCAGTACTTC.

This chain connects TRBV6-1 to TRBJ2-3; 7 bases map to TRBD1. The CDR3 runs to 15 residues. Per germline, CDR1 MNHNS and CDR2 SASEGT. Trimming took 1 base from V and 3 from J; bases not matched to a gene: 4. The CDR3 sequence: CASSEGHRGTDTQYF. The CDR3 nucleotides read TGTGCCAGCAGTGAAGGTCACAGGGGAACAGATACGCAGTATTTT.

This clonotype was counted ten times or more. The chain joins TRBV7-9 to TRBJ1-4; D is undetermined. CDR1 and CDR2 (germline): SEHNR, FQNEAQ (reference sequence). Deletions cut 0 bases from V and 0 bases from J, with 8 bases between. This CDR3 comprises 16 residues. CDR3 sequence reads: CASSLAYPATNEKLFF. In DNA, the CDR3 is TGTGCCAGCAGCTTAGCGTACCCCGCAACTAATGAAAAACTGTTTTTT.

This clonotype was recorded many times. V usage is TRBV20-1 and J usage is TRBJ2-3, with TRBD1 as a possible D gene (7 bases). The CDR3 has 14 amino acids. CDR1 and CDR2 from the germline V gene are DFQATT and SNEGSKA (reference sequence). Deletions cut 5 bases from V and 4 bases from J, with 16 bases between. This CDR3 reads CSAFPGRGADTQYF. CDR3 DNA: TGCAGTGCTTTTCCGGGCAGGGGGGCAGATACGCAGTATTTT.

This clonotype occurred many times. The rearrangement joins TRBV7-2 to TRBJ1-5, with TRBD1 as a possible D gene (5 bases). CDR1 and CDR2 from the germline V gene are SGHTA and FQGNSA. Between the trimmed V and J ends, which lost 3 bases and 1 base, there was a span of 10 bases. The CDR3 sequence is 15 residues long. This chain's CDR3 is CASSFSKGSNQPQHF. The CDR3 bases are TGTGCCAGCAGCTTCTCCAAGGGGAGCAATCAGCCCCAGCATTTT.